This T cell receptor beta chain derives from a study of shared clonotypes between healthy human individuals. On this clone itself: No antigen is known for it.

Profiling relied on immunoSEQ multiplex PCR, and the TCRdb table lists in-frame clones only, not all of them. The data show around 370,000 clones, with 95% to 97% seen just once and about 0.32% held by the top ten. Findings and limits, study-wide: Despite large depth, rarefaction showed incomplete sorted-subset sequencing. Researchers found naive subsets generally carried larger estimated richness than memory subsets. Between a handful of donors, naive CD4 clonotypes were shared at a level of about 5%.

The receptor comes from a man aged 25 to 40 in good health. Sequenced input: memory CD8+ T cells sorted from blood. As to subset: CD45RO+ cells pooled with CCR7-negative TemRA cells.

CDR3 residues: CASSLAPGRRQETQYF. The CDR3 nucleotides are TGCGCCAGCAGCTTGGCCCCGGGACGGCGGCAAGAGACCCAGTACTTC. V gene TRBV5-1 combines with J gene TRBJ2-5; D assignment may be TRBD1 or TRBD2 (5 bases each). Germline V gene sequence: CDR1 SGHRS, CDR2 YFSETQ. The length of the CDR3 is 16 residues. The V gene lost 0 bases and the J gene lost 2 bases, with 14 bases spanning the gap.